Included here is one T cell receptor beta chain sequence, with context. V dropped 1 base and J dropped 2 bases, with 9 bases sitting between them. The CDR3 covers 15 residues. Per the germline V gene, CDR1 is SGHRS and CDR2 is YFSETQ. The data derive from a study of OX40 agonist ivuxolimab in advanced cancers. Sequenced by immunoSEQ multiplex PCR; TCRdb stores in-frame clones only, minus some. This table holds some 74,000 clones, roughly 90% found once. The starting material was CD4+ or CD8+ T cells sorted from blood, obtained in a trial of the OX40 agonist ivuxolimab. The chain carries TRBV5-1 and TRBJ2-2; D gene uncertain. This TCR derives from an adult with an advanced solid tumor such as melanoma, head and neck, liver or kidney cancer. This CDR3 reads CASSLSAGNTGELFF. Written as DNA, the CDR3 is TGCGCCAGCAGCTTGTCGGCCGGAAACACCGGGGAGCTGTTTTTT.